A selection of T cell receptor beta chains follows, all from one sample in a study of human T cells and chemical hapten exposure. Each CDR3 protein gets one entry after TCRdb re-called the RACE reads with MiXCR. The top ten hold 10% of the sample, which has 80,000 to 100,000 distinct CDR3 sequences, about 28% seen once. This sample comprised whole blood, obtained in connection with sensitization to the hapten diphenylcyclopropenone (DPC). Source of these receptors: a man aged 40-49 years with alopecia areata. Some clones in this sample may be carry-over from other donors' samples. Each CDR3 is given with its conserved first and last residue. D genes are given only for firm matches. Size is stated for part of the rows, as once, few or many counts, or as a class when the clone is expanded.

CDR3 protein: CASSLGRAGAGEQYF; CDR3 DNA: TGTGCCAGCAGTTTGGGTCGGGCGGGGGCAGGCGAGCAGTACTTC; clone size: -; D gene: -; V gene: TRBV28; J gene: TRBJ2-7
CDR3 protein: CATSDFDRAGAGDTQYF; CDR3 DNA: TGTGCCACCAGTGATTTTGACCGAGCGGGAGCTGGAGATACGCAGTATTTT; clone size: few; D gene: TRBD2; V gene: TRBV24-1; J gene: TRBJ2-3
CDR3 protein: CASTLVPYNEQFF; CDR3 DNA: TGTGCCAGCACCCTAGTCCCTTACAATGAGCAGTTCTTC; clone size: -; D gene: -; V gene: TRBV2; J gene: TRBJ2-1
CDR3 protein: CSARKRGGFPWGDTQYF; CDR3 DNA: TGCAGTGCTAGAAAAAGGGGGGGCTTCCCTTGGGGAGATACGCAGTATTTT; clone size: -; D gene: -; V gene: TRBV20-1; J gene: TRBJ2-3
CDR3 protein: CASGAGGSSYEQYF; CDR3 DNA: TGTGCCAGCGGTGCGGGCGGGAGCTCCTACGAGCAGTACTTC; clone size: few; D gene: TRBD2; V gene: TRBV6-6; J gene: TRBJ2-7
CDR3 protein: CASGPGQQYF; CDR3 DNA: TGTGCCAGTGGTCCGGGACAGCAGTACTTC; clone size: once; D gene: TRBD1; V gene: TRBV6-5; J gene: TRBJ2-5
CDR3 protein: CASKVRGPTTDTQYF; CDR3 DNA: TGTGCCAGCAAAGTCCGTGGCCCAACCACAGATACGCAGTATTTT; clone size: once; D gene: -; V gene: TRBV6-5; J gene: TRBJ2-3
CDR3 protein: CASRQPTTGELFF; CDR3 DNA: TGTGCCAGCCGACAGCCGACCACCGGGGAGCTGTTTTTT; clone size: few; D gene: -; V gene: TRBV6-6; J gene: TRBJ2-2
CDR3 protein: CASSPGLGVNPSEQFF; CDR3 DNA: TGCGCCAGCAGCCCAGGACTAGGCGTCAATCCTTCCGAGCAGTTCTTC; clone size: -; D gene: TRBD2; V gene: TRBV4-1; J gene: TRBJ2-1
CDR3 protein: CSARALAGKGDEQFF; CDR3 DNA: TGCAGTGCTAGAGCCCTAGCGGGAAAGGGGGATGAGCAGTTCTTC; clone size: few; D gene: TRBD2; V gene: TRBV20-1; J gene: TRBJ2-1
CDR3 protein: CASSDRLAGVGDEQFF; CDR3 DNA: TGTGCCAGCAGTGACCGACTAGCGGGAGTTGGGGATGAGCAGTTCTTC; clone size: few; D gene: TRBD2; V gene: TRBV6-5; J gene: TRBJ2-1
CDR3 protein: CASSQILAGGSDTQYF; CDR3 DNA: TGTGCCAGCAGCCAAATACTAGCGGGAGGATCAGATACGCAGTATTTT; clone size: -; D gene: TRBD2; V gene: TRBV7-9; J gene: TRBJ2-3
CDR3 protein: CASSLGQSHNEQFF; CDR3 DNA: TGTGCCAGCAGCTTAGGACAGAGCCACAATGAGCAGTTCTTC; clone size: -; D gene: -; V gene: TRBV7-3; J gene: TRBJ2-1
CDR3 protein: CASSRSRSGSSYEQYF; CDR3 DNA: TGCGCCAGCAGCCGCAGTCGGAGCGGGAGTAGCTACGAGCAGTACTTC; clone size: once; D gene: TRBD2; V gene: TRBV5-1; J gene: TRBJ2-7
CDR3 protein: CSASLDGSTDTQYF; CDR3 DNA: TGCAGTGCTAGTCTAGACGGATCCACAGATACGCAGTATTTT; clone size: few; D gene: -; V gene: TRBV20-1; J gene: TRBJ2-3
CDR3 protein: CTSSQGTRGVPEAFF; CDR3 DNA: TGTACCAGCAGCCAGGGGACCCGAGGGGTACCTGAAGCTTTCTTT; clone size: -; D gene: -; V gene: TRBV12-3/TRBV12-4; J gene: TRBJ1-1
CDR3 protein: CSARAGGNHQPQHF; CDR3 DNA: TGCAGTGCTAGAGCGGGAGGTAACCATCAGCCCCAGCATTTT; clone size: few; D gene: -; V gene: TRBV20-1; J gene: TRBJ1-5
CDR3 protein: CSARDPLAGANTGELFF; CDR3 DNA: TGCAGTGCTAGAGACCCTCTAGCGGGAGCGAACACCGGGGAGCTGTTTTTT; clone size: -; D gene: TRBD2; V gene: TRBV20-1; J gene: TRBJ2-2
CDR3 protein: CATSDTTQFTYNEQFF; CDR3 DNA: TGTGCCACCAGTGATACCACACAGTTCACCTACAATGAGCAGTTCTTC; clone size: -; D gene: -; V gene: TRBV24-1; J gene: TRBJ2-1
CDR3 protein: CASATDANYGYTF; CDR3 DNA: TGTGCCAGCGCAACAGACGCAAACTATGGCTACACCTTC; clone size: -; D gene: -; V gene: TRBV6-5; J gene: TRBJ1-2
CDR3 protein: CSARDTGLAGFTYEQYF; CDR3 DNA: TGCAGTGCTAGAGATACCGGACTAGCGGGATTTACCTACGAGCAGTACTTC; clone size: -; D gene: TRBD2; V gene: TRBV20-1; J gene: TRBJ2-7
CDR3 protein: CSARVPTAESNQPQHF; CDR3 DNA: TGCAGTGCTAGAGTTCCAACGGCCGAAAGCAATCAGCCCCAGCATTTT; clone size: -; D gene: -; V gene: TRBV20-1; J gene: TRBJ1-5
CDR3 protein: CSVEGPGRTEAFF; CDR3 DNA: TGCAGCGTTGAAGGCCCTGGACGGACTGAAGCTTTCTTT; clone size: -; D gene: -; V gene: TRBV29-1; J gene: TRBJ1-1
CDR3 protein: CASRLSGSTDTQYF; CDR3 DNA: TGTGCCAGCAGGCTCAGCGGGAGTACAGATACGCAGTATTTT; clone size: -; D gene: TRBD2; V gene: TRBV25-1; J gene: TRBJ2-3
CDR3 protein: CASSSDRTSYEQYF; CDR3 DNA: TGTGCCAGCAGTTCTGACAGGACCTCCTACGAGCAGTACTTC; clone size: -; D gene: -; V gene: TRBV12-3/TRBV12-4; J gene: TRBJ2-7
CDR3 protein: CASSLDPSSPGGYTEAFF; CDR3 DNA: TGCGCCAGCAGCTTGGACCCCTCCTCTCCAGGGGGTTACACTGAAGCTTTCTTT; clone size: few; D gene: TRBD1; V gene: TRBV5-1; J gene: TRBJ1-1
CDR3 protein: CASSLWGARGNIQYF; CDR3 DNA: TGTGCCAGCAGTTTATGGGGCGCCAGGGGGAACATTCAGTACTTC; clone size: -; D gene: TRBD1; V gene: TRBV27; J gene: TRBJ2-4
CDR3 protein: CSALGPPSLDTQYF; CDR3 DNA: TGCAGTGCTCTAGGGCCCCCCTCGTTGGATACGCAGTATTTT; clone size: few; D gene: -; V gene: TRBV20-1; J gene: TRBJ2-3
CDR3 protein: CATSLIEQYF; CDR3 DNA: TGTGCCACGAGTTTGATTGAGCAGTACTTC; clone size: many; D gene: -; V gene: TRBV28; J gene: TRBJ2-7
CDR3 protein: CSAPSGSRGYEQYF; CDR3 DNA: TGCAGTGCTCCTAGCGGGAGTAGGGGCTACGAGCAGTACTTC; clone size: few; D gene: TRBD2; V gene: TRBV20-1; J gene: TRBJ2-7
CDR3 protein: CASSQDRTQYF; CDR3 DNA: TGTGCCAGCAGCCAAGATCGGACCCAGTACTTC; clone size: few; D gene: -; V gene: TRBV14; J gene: TRBJ2-5
CDR3 protein: CASRPPRTDTQYF; CDR3 DNA: TGTGCCAGCAGGCCCCCGCGCACAGATACGCAGTATTTT; clone size: -; D gene: -; V gene: TRBV6-6; J gene: TRBJ2-3
CDR3 protein: CASSRDSSGEKLFF; CDR3 DNA: TGCGCCAGCAGCCGGGACAGCTCTGGAGAAAAACTGTTTTTT; clone size: -; D gene: TRBD1; V gene: TRBV5-1; J gene: TRBJ1-4
CDR3 protein: CASSLVVRGGAYEQYF; CDR3 DNA: TGTGCCAGCAGCTTGGTAGTTAGGGGCGGCGCCTACGAGCAGTACTTC; clone size: few; D gene: -; V gene: TRBV5-6; J gene: TRBJ2-7
CDR3 protein: CSARDLPTSGGGETQYF; CDR3 DNA: TGCAGTGCTAGAGACCTACCTACTAGCGGAGGGGGGGAGACCCAGTACTTC; clone size: -; D gene: TRBD2; V gene: TRBV20-1; J gene: TRBJ2-5
CDR3 protein: CASSYNSYSNQPQHF; CDR3 DNA: TGTGCCAGCAGCTATAACAGCTATAGCAATCAGCCCCAGCATTTT; clone size: -; D gene: -; V gene: TRBV7-8; J gene: TRBJ1-5
CDR3 protein: CASSLLGSWGYEQYF; CDR3 DNA: TGTGCCAGCAGTTTGTTGGGGAGCTGGGGGTACGAGCAGTACTTC; clone size: -; D gene: -; V gene: TRBV28; J gene: TRBJ2-7
CDR3 protein: CASSYSAASGANVLTF; CDR3 DNA: TGTGCCAGCAGTTACTCGGCAGCCTCTGGGGCCAACGTCCTGACTTTC; clone size: -; D gene: -; V gene: TRBV6-5; J gene: TRBJ2-6
CDR3 protein: CASSYTGPPGRHTQYF; CDR3 DNA: TGTGCCAGCAGTTACACGGGCCCTCCGGGACGGCATACGCAGTATTTT; clone size: -; D gene: -; V gene: TRBV6-2/TRBV6-3; J gene: TRBJ2-3
CDR3 protein: CASSQEAMIAGVQETQYF; CDR3 DNA: TGTGCCAGCAGCCAAGAAGCAATGATAGCGGGAGTTCAAGAGACCCAGTACTTC; clone size: -; D gene: TRBD2; V gene: TRBV3-1; J gene: TRBJ2-5
CDR3 protein: CSVEDPFRGNEQFF; CDR3 DNA: TGCAGCGTTGAAGATCCCTTCCGAGGCAATGAGCAGTTCTTC; clone size: -; D gene: -; V gene: TRBV29-1; J gene: TRBJ2-1
CDR3 protein: CATSRDLGTYEQYF; CDR3 DNA: TGTGCCACCAGCAGAGATCTGGGGACCTACGAGCAGTACTTC; clone size: few; D gene: -; V gene: TRBV15; J gene: TRBJ2-7
CDR3 protein: CASSPRTDTQYF; CDR3 DNA: TGTGCCAGCAGTCCACGGACAGATACGCAGTATTTT; clone size: few; D gene: -; V gene: TRBV28; J gene: TRBJ2-3
CDR3 protein: CASSHGGGGNEQFF; CDR3 DNA: TGTGCCAGCAGCCACGGAGGGGGGGGTAATGAGCAGTTCTTC; clone size: -; D gene: -; V gene: TRBV7-2; J gene: TRBJ2-1
CDR3 protein: CASSNRDRGYQETQYF; CDR3 DNA: TGCGCCAGCAGTAACCGAGACAGGGGCTATCAAGAGACCCAGTACTTC; clone size: -; D gene: TRBD1; V gene: TRBV10-2; J gene: TRBJ2-5
CDR3 protein: CASSLKWNTEAFF; CDR3 DNA: TGTGCCAGCAGTCTGAAATGGAACACTGAAGCTTTCTTT; clone size: few; D gene: -; V gene: TRBV6-5; J gene: TRBJ1-1
CDR3 protein: CASSLVGLAGSSSYNEQFF; CDR3 DNA: TGTGCCAGCAGCTTAGTGGGACTAGCGGGGTCCAGCTCCTACAATGAGCAGTTCTTC; clone size: few; D gene: TRBD2; V gene: TRBV7-9; J gene: TRBJ2-1
CDR3 protein: CSARPGSGTDTQYF; CDR3 DNA: TGCAGTGCTAGGCCGGGGTCAGGAACAGATACGCAGTATTTT; clone size: few; D gene: -; V gene: TRBV20-1; J gene: TRBJ2-3
CDR3 protein: CASSLLAGRGNTGELFF; CDR3 DNA: TGTGCCAGCAGTTTATTGGCGGGCAGGGGGAACACCGGGGAGCTGTTTTTT; clone size: few; D gene: -; V gene: TRBV12-3/TRBV12-4; J gene: TRBJ2-2
CDR3 protein: CASSWGQGNTEAFF; CDR3 DNA: TGTGCCAGCAGCTGGGGACAGGGTAACACTGAAGCTTTCTTT; clone size: -; D gene: TRBD1; V gene: TRBV6-5; J gene: TRBJ1-1
CDR3 protein: CASSLLAGRTDTQYF; CDR3 DNA: TGTGCCAGCAGCTTACTAGCGGGCCGCACAGATACGCAGTATTTT; clone size: -; D gene: TRBD2; V gene: TRBV7-8; J gene: TRBJ2-3
CDR3 protein: CASSQSTTGEGEQYF; CDR3 DNA: TGTGCCAGCAGCCAATCCACGACAGGGGAGGGCGAGCAGTACTTC; clone size: -; D gene: -; V gene: TRBV3-1; J gene: TRBJ2-7